Shown below are 21 T cell receptor beta chains from a single sample sequenced in a study of blood T cell repertoires in COVID-19. Method: immunoSEQ multiplex PCR; TCRdb's copy keeps in-frame clones and lacks some. The sample lists fewer than 350,000 clones, more than 70% occurring once. Sequenced sample: PBMCs or T cells enriched from blood (not recorded which). These receptors were taken from a woman in her 30s who had been exposed to COVID-19.

The genes are TRBV7-3 and TRBJ2-3; 7 bases are shared with TRBD1. V gave up 4 bases and J gave up 5 bases; unmatched junction bases: 18. Germline loops: CDR1 SGHTA, CDR2 FQGTGA. CDR3 length: 18 amino acids. The CDR3 region is CASSSHAVDRWSGDTQYF. The CDR3 nucleotides read TGTGCCAGCAGCTCTCACGCGGTGGACAGGTGGAGTGGAGATACGCAGTATTTT.

The rearrangement joins TRBV12-5 to TRBJ1-6, with 7 bases lining up with TRBD1. Trimming cost V 6 bases and J 8 bases; bases outside gene matches: 7. Germline V gene sequence: CDR1 LGHNT, CDR2 FRNRAP. The CDR3 runs to 14 residues. In nucleotides, the CDR3 is TGTGCTAGTGGCCTCGACAGGGTGGATTCACCCCTCCACTTT. This translates into CASGLDRVDSPLHF.

This chain joins TRBV9 and TRBJ2-2, with TRBD2 matching 9 bases. The germline V gene has CDR1 SGDLS and CDR2 YYNGEE. Trimming removed 4 bases from V and 3 bases from J; junction bases left unmatched: 7. This CDR3 spans 16 amino acids. The CDR3 protein is CASSTRLADHTGELFF. In DNA form, the CDR3 reads TGTGCCAGCAGCACCCGACTAGCGGACCACACCGGGGAGCTGTTTTTT. Drawing the rest from reference TRBV9 and TRBJ2-2, the complete variable domain is DSGVTQTPKHLITATGQRVTLRCSPRSGDLSVYWYQQSLDQGLQFLIQYYNGEERAKGNILERFSAQQFPDLHSELNLSSLELGDSALYFCASSTRLADHTGELFFGEGSRLTVL.

The V call is TRBV5-6, the J call TRBJ2-3; TRBD2 matches 9 bases. J lost 0 bases, V lost 1 base, and 6 bases had no gene match. CDR1 is SGHDT, CDR2 YYEEEE, per germline. The CDR3 has 17 residues. CDR3 nucleotide sequence: TGTGCCAGCAGCTTGTTAGTAGCGGGAGAGAGCACAGATACGCAGTATTTT. The encoded protein is CASSLLVAGESTDTQYF. Combining the CDR3 with reference TRBV5-6 and TRBJ2-3 gives the whole variable domain DAGVTQSPTHLIKTRGQQVTLRCSPKSGHDTVSWYQQALGQGPQFIFQYYEEEERQRGNFPDRFSGHQFPNYSSELNVNALLLGDSALYLCASSLLVAGESTDTQYFGPGTRLTVL.

This chain uses TRBV19 with TRBJ1-2; 7 bases align to TRBD1. Per germline, CDR1 LNHDA and CDR2 SQIVND (reference sequence). The CDR3 covers 14 residues. V trimming: 1 base; J trimming: 8 bases; junction bases outside the gene matches: 7. CDR3 region: CASSIVGTARGYTF. As DNA, the CDR3 is TGTGCCAGTAGTATAGTCGGGACAGCTCGCGGCTACACCTTC. The full variable domain, completed using reference TRBV19 and TRBJ1-2, is DGGITQSPKYLFRKEGQNVTLSCEQNLNHDAMYWYRQDPGQGLRLIYYSQIVNDFQKGDIAEGYSVSREKKESFPLTVTSAQKNPTAFYLCASSIVGTARGYTFGSGTRLTVV.

V is TRBV7-6 and J is TRBJ2-3; 10 nucleotides align to TRBD1. Trimming removed 5 bases from V and 4 bases from J; junction bases left unmatched: 12. Germline V gene data show CDR1 as SGHVS and CDR2 as FNYEAQ. This CDR3 is 17 amino acids long. The CDR3 reads CASSHPRTGGTADTQYF. In DNA, the CDR3 is TGTGCCAGCAGCCACCCGCGGACAGGGGGGACGGCAGATACGCAGTATTTT.

This clone was observed once. The chain joins TRBV7-2 to TRBJ1-6; no firm D call. This CDR3 has 15 residues. V shed 3 bases and J shed 3 bases, with 9 bases lying between them. Germline V gene sequence: CDR1 SGHTA, CDR2 FQGNSA. The CDR3: CASSLRDFYNSPLHF. In nucleotides, the CDR3 is TGTGCCAGCAGCTTGAGGGATTTCTATAATTCACCCCTCCACTTT.

This rearrangement joins TRBV12-5 to TRBJ1-2; no definite D call. The CDR3 has 11 amino acids. Germline V lookup: CDR1 LGHNT, CDR2 FRNRAP. Between the trimmed V and J ends, which lost 4 bases and 4 bases, there was a span of 4 bases. The CDR3 here is CASGSGYGYTF. CDR3 in DNA: TGTGCTAGTGGTTCGGGCTATGGCTACACCTTC.

The chain recombines TRBV27 with TRBJ1-1; 9 bases map to TRBD1. The V and J ends lost 4 bases and 10 bases, in that order; junction bases with no gene match: 7. The CDR3 has 13 amino acids. Germline V CDR1 and CDR2: MNHEY, SMNVEV (reference sequence). The CDR3: CASSSNRGRGAFF. The CDR3 bases are TGTGCCAGCAGTTCTAACAGGGGGCGCGGAGCTTTCTTT.

The CDR3 reads CASSITGKAFF. The CDR3 bases are TGCGCCAGCAGCATAACAGGAAAAGCTTTCTTT. The chain links TRBV5-1 to TRBJ1-1, with D perhaps matching TRBD1 (5 bases). Between the trimmed V and J ends, which lost 4 bases and 9 bases, there was a span of 10 bases. The CDR3 runs 11 residues. Germline assignment: CDR1 SGHRS and CDR2 YFSETQ.

J is TRBJ2-1 and V is TRBV6-1; 10 nucleotides line up with TRBD2. The CDR3 consists of 15 residues. Per the germline V gene, CDR1 is MNHNS and CDR2 is SASEGT. Losses at the gene ends were 2 bases for V and 8 bases for J; bases not matched to a gene: 6. In DNA form, the CDR3 reads TGTGCCAGCAGTGAAATTGGACTAGCGGTTTATGAGCAGTTCTTC. Its translation: CASSEIGLAVYEQFF.

In this sample, this clone turned up once. V and J are TRBV11-3 and TRBJ2-1; 10 nucleotides align to TRBD2. CDR1 and CDR2 (germline): SGHNT, YENEEA. V trimming: 3 bases; J trimming: 2 bases; junction bases outside the gene matches: 7. This CDR3 contains 17 residues. CDR3 loop: CASSFASGSSTYNEQFF. CDR3 bases: TGTGCCAGCAGCTTCGCTAGCGGGAGTTCCACCTACAATGAGCAGTTCTTC.

The chain links TRBV7-9 to TRBJ1-1, with 7 bases matching TRBD1. The CDR3 is made up of 15 amino acids. The germline V gene encodes CDR1 SEHNR and CDR2 FQNEAQ (reference sequence). With V trimmed by 3 bases and J by 8 bases, 12 bases remained unmatched. Here the CDR3 reads CASSLGHPQGVEAFF. The CDR3 bases are TGTGCCAGCAGCTTGGGTCACCCCCAGGGGGTGGAAGCTTTCTTT. Drawing the rest from reference TRBV7-9 and TRBJ1-1, the complete variable domain is DTGVSQNPRHKITKRGQNVTFRCDPISEHNRLYWYRQTLGQGPEFLTYFQNEAQLEKSRLLSDRFSAERPKGSFSTLEIQRTEQGDSAMYLCASSLGHPQGVEAFFGQGTRLTVV.

V is TRBV7-6 and J is TRBJ2-1, with a possible D match to TRBD2 (6 bases). The CDR3 runs to 16 residues. Germline CDR1 and CDR2: SGHVS and FNYEAQ. V gave up 5 bases and J gave up 6 bases, with 20 bases separating them. CDR3 amino acids: CASSRASATNSNEQFF. For the CDR3, the DNA is TGTGCCAGCAGCAGGGCTAGCGCCACTAATTCCAATGAGCAGTTCTTC.

The J gene is TRBJ2-7, the V gene TRBV27, with 8 bases identical to TRBD1. Unmatched junction bases numbered 7, after V lost 5 bases and J lost 1 base. CDR3 size: 15 residues. CDR1 MNHEY and CDR2 SMNVEV come from the germline V gene (reference sequence). The CDR3 DNA is TGTGCCAGCAGTGCCCGGACAGGGTTTTCCTACGAGCAGTACTTC. Residues: CASSARTGFSYEQYF.

This sequence joins TRBV19 and TRBJ1-5; TRBD1 matches 10 bases. Germline V lookup: CDR1 LNHDA, CDR2 SQIVND (reference sequence). The CDR3 contains 16 residues. V shed 5 bases and J 6 bases; nucleotides not matched to a gene: 10. CDR3 coding DNA: TGTGCCAGTAGTCCACGGGACAGGGGATTCGGTCAGCCCCAGCATTTT. Its translation is CASSPRDRGFGQPQHF.

The chain combines TRBV7-3 with TRBJ1-1; D uncertain. This CDR3 is 14 amino acids long. Between the trimmed V and J ends, which lost 2 bases and 7 bases, there was a span of 14 bases. Per germline, CDR1 SGHTA and CDR2 FQGTGA. This CDR3 is CASSLEPGDFEAFF. The CDR3 DNA reads as TGTGCCAGCAGCTTAGAGCCAGGTGATTTTGAAGCTTTCTTT.

The CDR3 loop is CAISEGLAGVSREQYF. The DNA of the CDR3 is TGTGCCATCAGTGAGGGACTAGCGGGGGTCTCCCGTGAGCAGTACTTC. The V and J genes are TRBV10-3 and TRBJ2-7, with 13 bases that match TRBD2. Germline assignment: CDR1 ENHRY and CDR2 SYGVKD. CDR3 length equals 16 residues. The V segment lost 2 bases and the J segment 7 bases; nucleotides outside the gene matches: 8.

The gene calls are TRBV29-1 and TRBJ2-7; D is perhaps TRBD2 (5 bases). CDR3 length: 15 amino acids. The V and J ends lost 1 base and 3 bases respectively, with 16 bases between them. Germline CDR1 reads SQVTM; CDR2 reads ANQGSEA. CDR3 bases: TGCAGCGTTGAAGCGGGGTTGGTAGAGGGCTACGAGCAGTACTTC. It is translated as CSVEAGLVEGYEQYF.

The chain employs TRBV29-1 and TRBJ2-7; D is unclear. Trimming stripped 5 bases from V and 2 bases from J, with 7 bases between. The germline CDR1 and CDR2 sequences are SQVTM and ANQGSEA. This CDR3 has 11 amino acids. This chain's CDR3 is CSVMETYEQYF. CDR3 nucleotide sequence: TGCAGCGTTATGGAGACCTACGAGCAGTACTTC.

The chain is built from TRBV7-9 and TRBJ2-7; D is unclear. V lost 5 bases and J lost 5, with 10 bases in between. CDR1 and CDR2 (germline): SEHNR, FQNEAQ (reference sequence). The CDR3 totals 12 residues. Here the CDR3 DNA reads TGTGCCAGCAGCCGAGACTGGGACGAGCAGTACTTC. Residues: CASSRDWDEQYF.